The 3 T cell receptor beta chains given below trace back to one sample, sequenced in a study of blood T cell repertoires in COVID-19. Clones were read by immunoSEQ multiplex PCR, and TCRdb kept only the in-frame ones, dropping some. The sample holds about 300,000 clones, around 83% seen once. Sequenced material: peripheral blood. Source of these receptors: a woman between 45 and 65 years old with acute or convalescent COVID-19.

This clone has ten or more counts. The gene calls are TRBV5-4 and TRBJ2-2; D not certain. Trimming removed 1 base from V and 6 bases from J, with 13 bases in between. Per germline, CDR1 SGHNT and CDR2 YYREEE (reference sequence). This CDR3 comprises 15 residues. For the CDR3, the DNA is TGTGCCAGCAGCTTGAGCCCCTTGCTGGCCGGGGAGCTGTTTTTT. It encodes CASSLSPLLAGELFF. Filled out from reference TRBV5-4 and TRBJ2-2, the complete variable domain reads ETGVTQSPTHLIKTRGQQVTLRCSSQSGHNTVSWYQQALGQGPQFIFQYYREEENGRGNFPPRFSGLQFPNYSSELNVNALELDDSALYLCASSLSPLLAGELFFGEGSRLTVL.

This clone was detected once. The chain couples TRBV6-2 or TRBV6-3 to TRBJ2-7; the match to TRBD1 covers 10 bases. Germline CDR1 and CDR2: MNHEY and SVGEGT. The CDR3 consists of 16 residues. Trimming at V came to 4 bases and at J to 2 bases, leaving 8 bases not matched to a gene. The CDR3 here is CASSSPPGTGAYEQYF. The CDR3 region has the DNA TGTGCCAGCAGTTCGCCCCCTGGGACAGGGGCCTACGAGCAGTACTTC.

The rearrangement joins TRBV3-1 (or the pseudogene TRBV3-2) to TRBJ1-1, with TRBD1 matching 7 bases. The CDR3 consists of 14 residues. Germline CDR1 is LGHDT and CDR2 is YNNKEL (reference sequence). Trimming at V came to 4 bases and at J to 5 bases, leaving 7 bases not matched to a gene. The CDR3 nucleotides are TGTGCCAGCAGCCTCCAGGGGGATAGGACTGAAGCTTTCTTT. This codes for CASSLQGDRTEAFF.